Detailed here is one T cell receptor (beta chain). The data belong to a study of blood T cell repertoires in COVID-19. Background on the study: Samples of COVID-19 (acute and convalescent) were obtained from the United States, Italy and Spain. In each case, the material was cDNA or gDNA derived from T cells, B-cell-depleted T cells, or PBMCs.

In the study's own analysis: Reference gene primer amplification yielded estimated nucleated cell counts. The table came from immunoSEQ multiplex PCR; TCRdb's copy has only in-frame clones and leaves some out. The V and J calls and clone size were taken over from that table, and D and trimming were inferred from the DNA. The sample lists under 200,000 clones, 65% to 90% occurring once. Specimen: peripheral blood. This receptor was taken from a human donor in a cohort sampled during active COVID-19.

Here the CDR3 DNA reads TGTGCCAGCAGCTTAGGCTCTGTCAGGGCCCCGAGGTTGAGGGAAAAACTGTTTTTT. Translation gives CASSLGSVRAPRLREKLFF. The V call is TRBV7-9, the J call TRBJ1-4, with D perhaps matching TRBD1 (5 bases). This CDR3 has 19 amino acids. Trimming pared 1 base from V and 8 bases from J, leaving 26 bases between. Germline CDR1 reads SEHNR; CDR2 reads FQNEAQ (reference sequence).